This TCR beta chain stems from a study of blood T cell repertoires in COVID-19 (dated by TCRdb to between 2020 and 2021). Looking at the study overall: Samples covering the acute and convalescent phases of COVID-19 were provided by collaborators in the United States, Italy and Spain. The material from the prospective study consisted of cDNA or gDNA derived from T cells, B-cell-depleted T cells, or PBMCs. Subjects who had been exposed to COVID-19, were actively infected with it, or had recovered from it provided the deeply sampled blood TCRbeta repertoires that made up the dataset. The repertoires were made available in a free public database intended to serve as a resource for research on the immune response to SARS-CoV-2. The samples were drawn from the first 160 participants of the ongoing ImmuneRACE study and from over 950 subjects provided by 6 global collaborators. The sample metadata nearly always contained a de-identified subject ID, COVID-19 status, age in years and sex. Where available, HLA class I and class II types were obtained from metadata supplied by the sample provider rather than from assay-based typing.

TCRbeta CDR3 regions were amplified from genomic DNA using the immunoSEQ Assay, a bias-controlled multiplex PCR. The authors' pipeline ran thus. Nucleated cell counts per sample were estimated from amplification of reference gene primers within the assay. To quantify the absolute abundance of each unique TCRbeta CDR3 rearrangement, sequence reads were collapsed and filtered. Productive Simpson clonality was computed per sample as the square root of Simpson's diversity index over productive rearrangements. The clones in this table, taken by TCRdb from immuneACCESS, are in-frame only. Not every clone is retained; where verified, under half of the shortfall comes from an unresolved V gene, and the cause of the rest is unknown. D and trimming were read from the DNA, whereas the V and J calls and clone size are those reported in that table. This sample has some 130,000 clones in its table, and 85% to 90% of those were observed once. The ten largest clones represent under 2.5% of the sample.

The CDR3, cysteine through phenylalanine, is 16 amino acids long. Just the 48-base CDR3 DNA is kept, in frame starting at base 1. The germline V gene provides CDR1 SGHTA and CDR2 FQGNSA. From V the trimming removes 4 bases and from J it removes 6 bases, while the gene matches leave 6 bases of the junction unaccounted for. Collaborating institutions collected whole blood in K2EDTA tubes following their own protocols. For TCRbeta analysis, collaborator samples were shipped as frozen whole blood, as isolated PBMCs, or as DNA extracted from either sample type. Of note for this clone: This receptor's antigen is unknown. No clone much larger than this one lies a single base away; base qualities are absent.

General study outcomes and caveats: The amount of clinical and demographic metadata varied by source and participant and was provided uncurated.

The receptor chain draws on TRBV7-2 and TRBJ2-1, and 13 junctional nucleotides match TRBD2. This clonotype originated in a man in his fifties with active COVID-19. Sample: peripheral blood. The DNA reads TGTGCCAGCAGCTGGATACTAGCGGGGGGGCTCAATGAGCAGTTCTTC. Translated, it reads CASSWILAGGLNEQFF.